These 28 T cell receptor beta chains originate from one sample sequenced in a study of blood T cells in healthy people across ages. Together with a sample-barcoded 5' primer, a J-beta primer mix was included in a second PCR lasting about 6 to 11 cycles. TCRdb reprocessed the 5' RACE reads with MiXCR, giving one entry per CDR3 protein. This sample has about 380,000 distinct CDR3 sequences, with 45% to 65% found just once. Sequencing was carried out using blood. The source of these receptors is a man in his sixties in good health.

This chain links TRBV20-1 with TRBJ2-1, with a tentative D call TRBD2 (5 bases). Germline V gene sequence: CDR1 DFQATT, CDR2 SNEGSKA (reference sequence). Between the trimmed V and J ends, which lost 5 bases and 5 bases, there was a span of 19 bases. This CDR3 has 15 amino acids. CDR3 sequence (DNA): TGCAGTGCTGCCAAATCGGGCCCCGGGGACAATGAGCAGTTCTTC. Its protein is CSAAKSGPGDNEQFF.

This clonotype was seen a few times. V gene TRBV11-2 combines with J gene TRBJ1-1; D gene ambiguous. This CDR3 spans 14 amino acids. The germline CDR1 and CDR2 sequences are SGHAT and FQNNGV. V lost 3 bases and J 4 bases, leaving 12 bases between the germline ends. DNA of the CDR3: TGTGCCAGCAGCTTGAAAGGCACAGCCACTGAAGCTTTCTTT. Its translation: CASSLKGTATEAFF. Variable domain in full (rest from reference TRBV11-2 and TRBJ1-1): EAGVAQSPRYKIIEKRQSVAFWCNPISGHATLYWYQQILGQGPKLLIQFQNNGVVDDSQLPKDRFSAERLKGVDSTLKIQPAKLEDSAVYLCASSLKGTATEAFFGQGTRLTVV.

The chain joins TRBV20-1 to TRBJ2-5; D is undetermined. CDR3 length: 11 residues. Germline CDR1 is DFQATT and CDR2 is SNEGSKA (reference sequence). This CDR3 is CIVGQAATQYF. In DNA, the CDR3 is TGCATCGTCGGGCAGGCCGCGACCCAGTACTTC.

The chain is built from TRBV28 and TRBJ2-1; TRBD1 is a possible D gene (6 bases). Trimming pared 6 bases from V and 10 bases from J, leaving 13 bases between. This CDR3 spans 12 amino acids. Germline CDR1 is MDHEN and CDR2 is SYDVKM. The CDR3, as DNA: TGTGCCAGCAGCGATACAGGGTGGGAGCAGTTCTTC. Its translation is CASSDTGWEQFF. The full variable domain, its missing parts supplied by reference TRBV28 and TRBJ2-1, is DVKVTQSSRYLVKRTGEKVFLECVQDMDHENMFWYRQDPGLGLRLIYFSYDVKMKEKGDIPEGYSVSREKKERFSLILESASTNQTSMYLCASSDTGWEQFFGPGTRLTVL.

The rearrangement links TRBV20-1 to TRBJ2-3, with D unclear. V lost 2 bases and J 6 bases, leaving 12 bases between the germline ends. The CDR3 covers 13 residues. CDR1 is DFQATT, CDR2 SNEGSKA, per germline (reference sequence). CDR3 in amino acids: CSARNPQGDTQYF. As DNA, the CDR3 is TGCAGTGCTAGAAACCCCCAAGGGGATACGCAGTATTTT.

The chain uses TRBV6-5 and TRBJ2-1; TRBD2 matches 15 bases. The germline V gene has CDR1 MNHEY and CDR2 SVGAGI. The CDR3 is 16 residues long. The trim removed 2 bases at V and 10 bases at J, leaving 6 bases unmatched. The CDR3 DNA follows: TGTGCCAGCAGTTACGGGGGGACTAGCGGGGGGTGGGAGCAGTTCTTC. Protein product: CASSYGGTSGGWEQFF.

V is TRBV10-3 and J is TRBJ2-7; the D is unclear. In germline, CDR1 is ENHRY, CDR2 SYGVKD. The CDR3 is 16 amino acids. Deletions cut 5 bases from V and 0 bases from J, with 17 bases between. CDR3 amino acids: CAISSLRGRSSYEQYF. CDR3 in DNA: TGTGCCATCAGTTCCCTCAGAGGACGAAGCTCCTACGAGCAGTACTTC.

This clonotype was seen many times. The chain combines TRBV2 with TRBJ2-5; D may correspond to TRBD1 or TRBD2 (5 bases each). CDR1 and CDR2 (germline): SNHLY, FYNNEI. The CDR3 has 13 amino acids. The germline V and J ends were trimmed by 8 bases and 1 base, with 11 bases remaining between them. CDR3 nucleotide sequence: TGTGCCAGCGGGGGACCTTTCCAAGAGACCCAGTACTTC. Its translation: CASGGPFQETQYF.

V and J are TRBV2 and TRBJ2-3; D may be TRBD2 (7 bases). The CDR3 is 15 residues long. V was pared by 8 bases and J by 1 base, with 16 bases between. Germline V lookup: CDR1 SNHLY, CDR2 FYNNEI. DNA of the CDR3: TGTGCCAGCCTCGGGGGGCGGGTGGGCACAGATACGCAGTATTTT. This codes for CASLGGRVGTDTQYF.

The rearrangement joins TRBV20-1 to TRBJ2-1, with TRBD2 matching over 9 bases. Germline V gene lookup returns CDR1 DFQATT and CDR2 SNEGSKA (reference sequence). After removal of 4 bases from V and 6 bases from J, the junction contained 4 bases not matched to a gene. The length of the CDR3 is 13 residues. CDR3 nucleotides: TGCAGTGCTAAGAGCGGGGGGCCCAATGAGCAGTTCTTC. It specifies CSAKSGGPNEQFF.

Notes on this clonotype: A read error may be the cause here, since a much bigger clone is one base away. The CDR3 loop reads CASSLKGAWQETQYF. DNA of the CDR3: TGTGCCAGCAGTCTTAAAGGGGCTTGGCAAGAGACCCAGTACTTC. V gene TRBV28 combines with J gene TRBJ2-5; possible D gene TRBD1, 5 bases. With 5 bases removed from V and 2 bases from J, the gap between germline ends came to 15 bases. The CDR3 covers 15 residues. Germline CDR1 is MDHEN and CDR2 is SYDVKM.

Points on this clonotype: At one boundary the junction diverges from the germline segment, which might be a read error. The gene calls are TRBV30 and TRBJ1-1; D gene unclear. This CDR3 comprises 11 residues. Germline V gives CDR1 GTSNPN, CDR2 SVGIG (reference sequence). CDR3 DNA sequence: TGTGCCGGGAGCAGTCGGGGTGAAGCTTTCTTT. Its translation is CAGSSRGEAFF.

The chain is built from TRBV4-3 and TRBJ1-2; 8 positions match TRBD1. Germline V gene data show CDR1 as LGHNA and CDR2 as YSLEER. The V segment lost 1 base and the J segment 3 bases; nucleotides outside the gene matches: 1. The CDR3 runs to 14 residues. CDR3 nucleotide sequence: TGCGCCAGCAGCCAAGCGACAGGGGACTATGGCTACACCTTC. It codes for CASSQATGDYGYTF.

CDR3 DNA: TGCAGCTCCCTGTGGACTAGCGGGTGGACAGATACGCAGTATTTT. Protein product: CSSLWTSGWTDTQYF. J is TRBJ2-3 and V is TRBV29-1; 11 nucleotides match TRBD2. The V and J ends lost 8 bases and 3 bases, in that order; junction bases with no gene match: 10. Germline V gene data show CDR1 as SQVTM and CDR2 as ANQGSEA. There are 15 residues in the CDR3.

This clonotype occurred a few times. This chain links TRBV30 with TRBJ1-2; 7 nucleotides line up with TRBD1. Germline trimming cut 0 bases from V and 6 bases from J; bases unmatched to any gene: 7. The CDR3 covers 14 residues. The germline gives CDR1 GTSNPN, CDR2 SVGIG (reference sequence). Here the CDR3 DNA reads TGTGCCTGGAGTGTACAACAGGGGAGGAATGGCTACACCTTC. This codes for CAWSVQQGRNGYTF.

In its sample, this clonotype was seen many times. V and J are TRBV4-2 and TRBJ2-1; D unclear. V shed 4 bases and J shed 4 bases, with 17 bases lying between them. The CDR3 loop spans 16 amino acids. CDR1 and CDR2 from the germline V gene are LGHNA and YNFKEQ. The CDR3: CASSPLGSPGYNEQFF. DNA for the CDR3: TGTGCCAGCAGCCCCCTCGGGTCGCCGGGTTACAATGAGCAGTTCTTC.

There are a few counts of this clonotype. The chain links TRBV20-1 to TRBJ2-1, with 8 bases that match TRBD2. The CDR3 consists of 14 residues. The germline CDR1 and CDR2 sequences are DFQATT and SNEGSKA (reference sequence). Trimming at V came to 6 bases and at J to 5 bases, leaving 9 bases not matched to a gene. CDR3 DNA sequence: TGCAGTGCCCTAGGACGGGGGGGGCACAATGAGCAGTTCTTC. Amino acids: CSALGRGGHNEQFF.

The V call is TRBV28, the J call TRBJ2-7, with D perhaps matching TRBD2 (5 bases). Germline assignment: CDR1 MDHEN and CDR2 SYDVKM. The CDR3 sequence is 16 residues long. Trimming left V 6 bases short and J 7 bases short, with 25 bases between. For the CDR3, the DNA is TGTGCCAGCAGATCACCCGTAGCGACGACCCCTCGGGAGCAGTACTTC. Translating gives CASRSPVATTPREQYF.

About this clonotype itself: A junction boundary mismatches the germline segment, possibly from a read error. V and J are TRBV7-2 and TRBJ2-4; 11 nucleotides agree with TRBD2. Per the germline V gene, CDR1 is SGHTA and CDR2 is FQGNSA. The CDR3 extends over 14 amino acids. The CDR3 DNA reads as TGTGCCAGCAGCCGTAGCGGGAGGGGAGAGACCCAGAACTTC. Amino acid sequence: CASSRSGRGETQNF.

This chain connects TRBV3-1 to TRBJ2-1; 8 nucleotides agree with TRBD1. V lost 3 bases to trimming and J lost 15 bases; unmatched junction nucleotides: 13. Per the germline V gene, CDR1 is LGHDT and CDR2 is YNNKEL (reference sequence). This CDR3 contains 14 residues. The CDR3 reads CASSHLGAGGGMFF. The CDR3 bases are TGTGCCAGCAGCCACTTAGGGGCAGGGGGCGGAATGTTCTTC.

This clonotype is a singleton in its sample. V gene TRBV6-2 or TRBV6-3 combines with J gene TRBJ2-7; 8 nucleotides align to TRBD2. With V trimmed by 2 bases and J by 7 bases, 10 bases remained unmatched. CDR1 is MNHEY, CDR2 SVGEGT, per germline. The CDR3 loop spans 15 amino acids. The CDR3 reads CASSYTSGAATEQYF. The CDR3 nucleotides are TGTGCCAGCAGTTACACTAGCGGAGCCGCTACGGAGCAGTACTTC.

In its sample, this clonotype was seen a few times. The chain combines TRBV5-1 with TRBJ2-1; 10 positions match TRBD1. This CDR3 is built from 14 residues. In germline, CDR1 is SGHRS, CDR2 YFSETQ. The junction had 3 bases not matched to a gene; V was cut back by 2 bases and J by 7 bases. The CDR3 DNA reads TGCGCCAGCAGCTTCCGGGACAGGGGAAATGAGCAGTTCTTC. This sequence encodes CASSFRDRGNEQFF.

The CDR3 is CASSVDRQTEAFF. The DNA of the CDR3 is TGTGCCAGCAGTGTGGACCGTCAAACTGAAGCTTTCTTT. The rearrangement uses TRBV6-2 or TRBV6-3 and TRBJ1-1; D is uncertain. V was clipped by 5 bases and J by 5 bases, with 12 bases between them. The CDR3 spans 13 residues. CDR1 is MNHEY and CDR2 is SVGEGT in the germline V gene.

This clonotype came up a few times. The V gene is TRBV9, the J gene TRBJ2-5, with 10 nucleotides matching TRBD2. Germline V gives CDR1 SGDLS, CDR2 YYNGEE. This CDR3 is 16 amino acids long. V lost 3 bases, J lost 0 bases, and 5 bases stayed unmatched. The CDR3 sequence is CASSGGSGRYQETQYF. CDR3 DNA sequence: TGTGCCAGCAGCGGGGGTAGCGGGAGGTACCAAGAGACCCAGTACTTC.

This clonotype has only a few counts. This chain links TRBV28 with TRBJ2-7, with TRBD1 matching 9 bases. The V gene end was trimmed by 6 bases and the J gene end by 6 bases; junction bases not matched to a gene: 6. The CDR3 is made up of 13 amino acids. Germline values: CDR1 MDHEN, CDR2 SYDVKM. This CDR3 reads CASSGTGPCEQYF. The CDR3 DNA sequence: TGTGCCAGCAGCGGGACAGGGCCCTGCGAGCAGTACTTC.

This clonotype was seen more than once but under ten times. CDR3 nucleotide sequence: TGTGCCAGCAGTTTACGGGACAGCTACGAGCAGTACTTC. Its translation: CASSLRDSYEQYF. The chain combines TRBV27 with TRBJ2-7, with 7 bases aligning to TRBD1. This CDR3 is built from 13 residues. Germline CDR1 reads MNHEY; CDR2 reads SMNVEV (reference sequence). The ends lost 2 bases at V and 3 bases at J; junction bases unmatched: 1.

The chain couples TRBV18 to TRBJ2-5, with D maybe TRBD2 (6 bases). Trimming stripped 6 bases from V and 5 bases from J, with 16 bases between. The length of the CDR3 is 14 residues. Germline values: CDR1 KGHSH, CDR2 LQKENI. CDR3 sequence reads: CASSRDGVVETQYF. For the CDR3, the DNA is TGTGCCAGCTCGCGGGATGGGGTCGTGGAGACCCAGTACTTC.

V usage is TRBV29-1 and J usage is TRBJ2-2; tentatively, D is TRBD1 (5 bases). The length of the CDR3 is 14 residues. Trimming pared 4 bases from V and 3 bases from J, leaving 12 bases between. The V gene's germline CDR1 is SQVTM and CDR2 ANQGSEA. Here the CDR3 DNA reads TGCAGCGTTGGGGCAGGGTTGGACACCGGGGAGCTGTTTTTT. Its protein product is CSVGAGLDTGELFF.